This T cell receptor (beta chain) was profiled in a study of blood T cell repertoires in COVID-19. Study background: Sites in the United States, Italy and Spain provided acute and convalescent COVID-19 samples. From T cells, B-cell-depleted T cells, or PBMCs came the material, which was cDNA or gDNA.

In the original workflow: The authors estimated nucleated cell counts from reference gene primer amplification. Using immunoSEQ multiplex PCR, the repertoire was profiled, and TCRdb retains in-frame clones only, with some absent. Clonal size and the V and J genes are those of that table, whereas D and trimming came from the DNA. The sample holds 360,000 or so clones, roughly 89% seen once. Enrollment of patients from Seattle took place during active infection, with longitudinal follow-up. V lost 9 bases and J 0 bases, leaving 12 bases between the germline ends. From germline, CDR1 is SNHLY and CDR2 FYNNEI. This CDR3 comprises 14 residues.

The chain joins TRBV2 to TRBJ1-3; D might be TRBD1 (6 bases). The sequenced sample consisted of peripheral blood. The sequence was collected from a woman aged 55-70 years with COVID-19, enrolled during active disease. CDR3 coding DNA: TGTGCCAGATCGACAGGCAACTCTGGAAACACCATATATTTT. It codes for CARSTGNSGNTIYF.